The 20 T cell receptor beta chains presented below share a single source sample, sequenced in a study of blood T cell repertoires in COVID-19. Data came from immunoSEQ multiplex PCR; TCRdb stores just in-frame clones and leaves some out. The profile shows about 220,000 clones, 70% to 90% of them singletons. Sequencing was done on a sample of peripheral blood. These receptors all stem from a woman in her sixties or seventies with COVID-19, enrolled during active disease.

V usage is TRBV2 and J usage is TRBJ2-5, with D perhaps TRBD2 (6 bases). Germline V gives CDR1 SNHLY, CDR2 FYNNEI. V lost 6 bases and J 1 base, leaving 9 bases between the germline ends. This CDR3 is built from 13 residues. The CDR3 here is CASSRDFQETQYF. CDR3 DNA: TGTGCCAGCAGCAGGGACTTCCAAGAGACCCAGTACTTC.

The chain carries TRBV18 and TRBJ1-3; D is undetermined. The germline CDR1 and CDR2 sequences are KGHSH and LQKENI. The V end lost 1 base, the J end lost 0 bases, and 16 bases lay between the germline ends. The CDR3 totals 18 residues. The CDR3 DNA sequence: TGTGCCAGCTCACCACTGCAGGCTGCTAAACTCTCTGGAAACACCATATATTTT. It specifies CASSPLQAAKLSGNTIYF.

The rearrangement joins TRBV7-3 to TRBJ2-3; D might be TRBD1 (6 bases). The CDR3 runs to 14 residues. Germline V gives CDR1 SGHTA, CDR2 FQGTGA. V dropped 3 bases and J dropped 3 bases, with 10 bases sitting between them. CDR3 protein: CASSLGAETDTQYF. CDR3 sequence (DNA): TGTGCCAGCAGCTTGGGGGCTGAGACAGATACGCAGTATTTT.

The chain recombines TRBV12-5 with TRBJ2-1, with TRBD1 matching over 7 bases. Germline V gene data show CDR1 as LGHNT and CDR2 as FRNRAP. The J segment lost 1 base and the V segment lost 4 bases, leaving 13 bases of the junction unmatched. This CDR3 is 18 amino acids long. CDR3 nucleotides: TGTGCTAGTGGTTCCGACCTAGGGGGCGGAGGTTCCTACAATGAGCAGTTCTTC. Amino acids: CASGSDLGGGGSYNEQFF.

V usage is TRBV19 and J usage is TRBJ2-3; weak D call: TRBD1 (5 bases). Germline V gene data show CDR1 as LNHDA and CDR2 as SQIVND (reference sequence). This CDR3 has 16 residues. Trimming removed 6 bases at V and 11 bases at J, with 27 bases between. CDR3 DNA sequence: TGTGCCAGTAGCCAAGGACATAGGGAAAGGGGTTGGGGGCAGTATTTT. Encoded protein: CASSQGHRERGWGQYF.

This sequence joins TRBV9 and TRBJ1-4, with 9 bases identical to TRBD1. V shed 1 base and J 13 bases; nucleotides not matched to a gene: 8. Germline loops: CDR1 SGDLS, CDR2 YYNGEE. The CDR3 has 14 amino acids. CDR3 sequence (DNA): TGTGCCAGCAGCGTAACTACAGGGGGCGATATACTGTTTTTT. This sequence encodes CASSVTTGGDILFF.

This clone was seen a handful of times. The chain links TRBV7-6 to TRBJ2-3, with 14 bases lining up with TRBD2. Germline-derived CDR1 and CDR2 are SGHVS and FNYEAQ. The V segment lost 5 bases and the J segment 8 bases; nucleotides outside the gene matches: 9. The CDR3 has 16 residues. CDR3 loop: CASSQAPTSGRGTQYF. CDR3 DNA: TGTGCCAGCAGCCAAGCCCCGACTAGCGGGAGGGGTACGCAGTATTTT. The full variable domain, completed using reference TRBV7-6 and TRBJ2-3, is GAGVSQSPRYKVTKRGQDVALRCDPISGHVSLYWYRQALGQGPEFLTYFNYEAQQDKSGLPNDRFSAERPEGSISTLTIQRTEQRDSAMYRCASSQAPTSGRGTQYFGPGTRLTVL.

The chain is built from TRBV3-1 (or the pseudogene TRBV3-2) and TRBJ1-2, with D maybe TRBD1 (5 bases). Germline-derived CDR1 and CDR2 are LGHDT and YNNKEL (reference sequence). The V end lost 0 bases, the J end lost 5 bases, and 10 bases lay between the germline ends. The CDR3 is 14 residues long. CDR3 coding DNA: TGTGCCAGCAGCCAAGAGACAGAACTTTATGGCTACACCTTC. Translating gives CASSQETELYGYTF.

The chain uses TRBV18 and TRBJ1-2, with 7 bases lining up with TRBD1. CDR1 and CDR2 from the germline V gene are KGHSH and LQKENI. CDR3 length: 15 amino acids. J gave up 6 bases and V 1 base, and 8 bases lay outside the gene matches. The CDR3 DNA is TGTGCCAGCTCACCACTTACAGGGGTTGTAGATGGCTACACCTTC. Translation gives CASSPLTGVVDGYTF.

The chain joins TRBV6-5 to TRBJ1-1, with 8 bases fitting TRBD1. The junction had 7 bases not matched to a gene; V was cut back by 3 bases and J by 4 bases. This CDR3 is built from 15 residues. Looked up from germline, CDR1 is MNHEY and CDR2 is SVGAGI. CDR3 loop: CASSYYAGGTTEAFF. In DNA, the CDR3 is TGTGCCAGCAGTTATTACGCAGGGGGCACCACTGAAGCTTTCTTT.

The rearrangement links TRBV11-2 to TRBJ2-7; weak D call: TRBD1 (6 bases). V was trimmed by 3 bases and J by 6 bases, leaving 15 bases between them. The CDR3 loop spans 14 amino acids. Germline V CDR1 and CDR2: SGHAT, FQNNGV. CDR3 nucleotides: TGTGCCAGCAGCTTCGGACAGCTCCTCTTCGAGCAGTACTTC. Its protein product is CASSFGQLLFEQYF.

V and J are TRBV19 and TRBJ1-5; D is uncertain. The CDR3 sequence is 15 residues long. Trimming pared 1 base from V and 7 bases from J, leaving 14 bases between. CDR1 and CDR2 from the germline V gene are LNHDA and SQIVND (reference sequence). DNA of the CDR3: TGTGCCAGTAGTATAGGAAGAGGGTCTAGGCAGCCCCAGCATTTT. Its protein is CASSIGRGSRQPQHF.

The CDR3 loop reads CASSTGSIGGYETQYF. The CDR3 region has the DNA TGTGCCAGCAGTACCGGAAGCATTGGGGGGTATGAGACCCAGTACTTC. The rearrangement joins TRBV6-2 or TRBV6-3 to TRBJ2-5; D is possibly TRBD2 (6 bases). V lost 5 bases, J lost 5 bases, and 21 bases lay in between. Germline CDR1 MNHEY, CDR2 SVGEGT. The CDR3 is made up of 16 amino acids.

The CDR3 spells CASSLAGGRYEQYF. The CDR3 nucleotides read TGTGCCAGCAGCTTGGCGGGGGGCCGATACGAGCAGTACTTC. This chain joins TRBV7-9 and TRBJ2-7, with 8 bases fitting TRBD2. The length of the CDR3 is 14 residues. With V trimmed by 3 bases and J by 4 bases, 5 bases remained unmatched. From germline, CDR1 is SEHNR and CDR2 FQNEAQ (reference sequence).

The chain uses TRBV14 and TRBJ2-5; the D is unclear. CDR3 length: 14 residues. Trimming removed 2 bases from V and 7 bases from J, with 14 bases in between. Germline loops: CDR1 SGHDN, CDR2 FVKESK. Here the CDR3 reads CASSQSGSWRTQYF. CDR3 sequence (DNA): TGTGCCAGCAGCCAATCGGGTAGCTGGAGGACCCAGTACTTC.

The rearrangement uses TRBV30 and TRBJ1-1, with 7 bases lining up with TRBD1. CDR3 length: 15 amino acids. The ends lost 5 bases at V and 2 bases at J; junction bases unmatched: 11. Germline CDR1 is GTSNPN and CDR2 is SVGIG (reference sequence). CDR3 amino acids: CAWLLQGSSNTEAFF. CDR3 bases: TGTGCCTGGCTTCTACAGGGGAGTAGTAACACTGAAGCTTTCTTT.

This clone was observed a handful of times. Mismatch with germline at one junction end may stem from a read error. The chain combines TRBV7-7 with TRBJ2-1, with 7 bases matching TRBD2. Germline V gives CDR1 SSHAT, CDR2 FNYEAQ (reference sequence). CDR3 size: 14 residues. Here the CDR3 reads CASSVGLLPREQFF. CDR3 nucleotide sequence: TGTGCTAGCAGCGTGGGACTACTACCAAGGGAGCAGTTCTTC.

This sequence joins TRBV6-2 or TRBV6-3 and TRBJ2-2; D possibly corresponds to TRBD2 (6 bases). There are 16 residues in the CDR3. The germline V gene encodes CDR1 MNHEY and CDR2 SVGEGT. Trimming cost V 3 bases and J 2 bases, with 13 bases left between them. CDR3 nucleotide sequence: TGTGCCAGCAGTTATTTAGGGACTGCAAACACCGGGGAGCTGTTTTTT. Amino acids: CASSYLGTANTGELFF.

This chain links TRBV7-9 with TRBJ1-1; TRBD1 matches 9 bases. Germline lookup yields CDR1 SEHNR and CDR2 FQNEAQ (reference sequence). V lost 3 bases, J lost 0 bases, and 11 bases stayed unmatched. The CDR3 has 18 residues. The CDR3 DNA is TGTGCCAGCAGCTTTTACAGGGGGACAGGGACCATGAACACTGAAGCTTTCTTT. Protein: CASSFYRGTGTMNTEAFF.

In DNA form, the CDR3 reads TGTGCCAGCAGCTTAGGGGGGAGGAACACAGATACGCAGTATTTT. Translating it yields CASSLGGRNTDTQYF. The chain recombines TRBV7-3 with TRBJ2-3, with a weak D call TRBD2 (6 bases). The V gene's germline CDR1 is SGHTA and CDR2 FQGTGA. V shed 2 bases and J shed 2 bases, with 11 bases lying between them. The CDR3 consists of 15 residues.